This TCR beta chain was profiled in a study of identical twins (dated by TCRdb to the mid-2010s). For the study in its entirety: TCR alpha and beta repertoires from monozygotic twins, unrelated adults of various ages and cord blood were deep-sequenced to test whether fetal clonotypes persist. To rule out contamination, replicate twin experiments were performed at different times with different library preparation protocols.

This clonotype showed up just a few times. It has no known antigen specificity. The record has no base qualities; no much larger clone is one base away. Only healthy Caucasian donors were included. Three pairs of female monozygotic twins, all aged about 18 to 29 years, were included in the twin cohort. Peripheral blood mononuclear cells were the source from which RNA for the TCR libraries was isolated. Library prep was done by 5' RACE. Sequenced on an Illumina HiSeq 2000. A universal primer binding site was introduced by template switching, and a unique molecular identifier was present in the final cDNA, enabling accurate counting of TCR cDNA molecules. Specific primers in the conserved constant-segment region were used to synthesize first-strand cDNA for TCR alpha and beta chains. Each cDNA library was double barcoded, with a SMART-Mk sample barcode plus Illumina barcodes, to control for contamination. TruSeq adapter sequences, together with Illumina sample barcodes, were added in two successive PCR steps. The TCR alpha and beta cDNA libraries were sequenced on the Illumina HiSeq platform using custom primers. Regarding the original processing steps: MiGEC processed the raw reads to extract unique molecular identifiers, while MiXCR was used to determine the CDR3 positions. For each individual, recombination models were inferred using an EM algorithm with the repgenHMM and IGoR tools. Shared clonotypes were analyzed with the tcR package in R, and sharing was normalized by the product of cloneset sizes. Out-of-frame nonproductive sequences were analyzed to study raw recombination free of thymic and clonal selection effects. TCRdb ran its own pipeline on the public reads, namely fastp trimming at Q25 and MiXCR clone calling, and kept in-frame beta chains. Each CDR3 protein appears once, grouped with its most common genes and DNA. V and J calls and clone size were set by TCRdb, not the authors. Counted in this sample were about 900,000 distinct CDR3 sequences; roughly 12% of them appeared once. The leading ten clones occupy around 1.6% of the sample.

The full study reports these points: Compared with coincidental sharing between unrelated individuals, out-of-frame TCR alpha sequences shared between twins had an excess of sequences with low generation probability. In monozygotic twins, out-of-frame TCR alpha sharing was systematically underestimated by recombination models, although the models agreed with sharing between unrelated individuals. In beta out-of-frame sequences, excess twin sharing was weaker, because having fewer shared sequences lowered the signal-to-noise ratio. Because the same donors could not be followed over many years, conclusions were based on cross-sectional statistical analysis. Zero-insertion analyses could be partly confounded by invariant T cells such as MAIT and iNKT, though diverse VJ usage argued against such confounding for most clonotypes. Abundant cord blood beta clonotypes had fewer insertions, young adult naive repertoires showed a similar but weaker trend, and memory repertoires showed no such trend.

CDR1 and CDR2 are drawn from the germline V gene: SGHAT, FQNNGV. For this chain, trimming is 5 bases at the V end and 5 bases at the J end, and the number of junction bases without a gene match is 7. Including the terminal cysteine and phenylalanine, the CDR3 comprises 15 residues. Just CDR3 DNA is preserved here, 45 bases in frame from base 1. The data were also submitted as part of a second study, on yellow fever vaccine responses in identical twins. Reported in the second study: The authors reported that the T cell response to vaccination in identical twins appeared partly convergent and partly personalized. The study precisely tracked vaccine-responding T cell clones in identical twins.

This clonotype originated in a woman aged 18-35 years in good health. Source material: PBMCs. The chain is made from TRBV11-2 and TRBJ2-3, with TRBD2 matching 10 junction bases. CDR3 reads: CASSTQRGGRDTQYF. The sequenced DNA is TGTGCCAGCAGCACACAGCGGGGGGGCAGAGATACGCAGTATTTT.